This T cell receptor (beta chain) was sequenced for a study of blood T cell repertoires in COVID-19. The CDR3 covers 15 residues. Germline CDR1 reads SGHTA; CDR2 reads FQGNSA. The V and J ends lost 4 bases and 2 bases respectively, with 12 bases between them. In the original processing: Amplification with reference gene primers provided the estimates of nucleated cell counts. This table comes from immunoSEQ multiplex PCR, and its TCRdb copy is limited to in-frame clones, with some not included. The V and J calls and the clone size are those of that table, but D and trimming were determined from the DNA. The repertoire has 250,000 to 350,000 clones, roughly 91% of them found once; the top ten carry under 3.5%. In terms of age and location, participants ranged from about 18 to 95 years and lived in about 25 US areas.

This TCR was recovered from a woman aged 45-65 years who had been exposed to COVID-19. The sample taken for sequencing was PBMCs or T cells enriched from blood (not recorded which). The chain links TRBV7-2 to TRBJ2-1; perhaps TRBD2 as D (7 bases). The CDR3 nucleotides are TGTGCCAGCAGCTCCGCGGGGGCTGCCTACAATGAGCAGTTCTTC. Encoded protein: CASSSAGAAYNEQFF.